Each of the 11 T cell receptor beta chains below was sequenced from the same sample in a study of cytomegalovirus exposure and HLA in healthy donors. PCR employed 60 Vbeta and 13 Jbeta primers. Assay used: immunoSEQ multiplex PCR; TCRdb lists only in-frame clones, some missing. This table holds over 90,000 clones. The sequenced sample was PBMCs. These receptors were taken from a man aged 40-50 years in good health and CMV-seronegative.

This CDR3 reads CASADRNFQETQYF. CDR3 DNA sequence: TGTGCCAGCGCGGATAGGAATTTCCAAGAGACCCAGTACTTC. This chain connects TRBV15 to TRBJ2-5; D gene ambiguous. This CDR3 region has 14 residues. Trimming left V 10 bases short and J 1 base short, with 16 bases between. CDR1 is LNHNV and CDR2 is YYDKDF in the germline V gene (reference sequence).

The gene calls are TRBV10-3 and TRBJ1-1, with D perhaps matching TRBD1 (5 bases). The CDR3 runs to 13 residues. V was shortened by 3 bases and J by 3 bases, with 8 bases between the two germline ends. Germline V CDR1 and CDR2: ENHRY, SYGVKD. The CDR3 DNA follows: TGTGCCATCAGTGAAGGGGCGGACACTGAAGCTTTCTTT. It yields the protein CAISEGADTEAFF.

The gene calls are TRBV5-1 and TRBJ1-5; 9 bases are shared with TRBD1. V was clipped by 4 bases and J by 9 bases; unmatched bases: 8. The CDR3 contains 14 residues. Germline V CDR1 and CDR2: SGHRS, YFSETQ. In DNA, the CDR3 is TGCGCCAGCAGCCGCAGGACAGGGGATTGGCCCCAGCATTTT. Translation: CASSRRTGDWPQHF.

V gene TRBV5-6 combines with J gene TRBJ2-7; perhaps TRBD1 as D (5 bases). V was clipped by 0 bases and J by 9 bases, with 13 bases between them. CDR3 length: 13 amino acids. Germline-derived CDR1 and CDR2 are SGHDT and YYEEEE. This CDR3 is CASSLGQLRGQYF. CDR3 bases: TGTGCCAGCAGCTTGGGACAGTTACGAGGGCAGTACTTC.

The V call is TRBV15, the J call TRBJ2-3; D unclear. This CDR3 region has 13 residues. Trimming removed 0 bases at V and 3 bases at J, with 4 bases between. Germline V gene sequence: CDR1 LNHNV, CDR2 YYDKDF (reference sequence). The CDR3 DNA reads TGTGCCACCAGCAGAGATCAAACAGATACGCAGTATTTT. Protein sequence: CATSRDQTDTQYF.

V usage is TRBV11-2 and J usage is TRBJ1-2, with D perhaps TRBD1 (5 bases). Trimming removed 5 bases at V and 6 bases at J, with 16 bases between. This CDR3 region has 14 residues. Per germline, CDR1 SGHAT and CDR2 FQNNGV. CDR3 protein: CASSPRGRDHGYTF. The CDR3 bases are TGTGCCAGCAGCCCCCGAGGGAGGGACCATGGCTACACCTTC.

The gene calls are TRBV19 and TRBJ1-5; D is perhaps TRBD1 (5 bases). Looked up from germline, CDR1 is LNHDA and CDR2 is SQIVND (reference sequence). Trimming removed 5 bases from V and 4 bases from J, with 15 bases in between. CDR3 length: 15 amino acids. The CDR3 region is CASSPTDIRNQPQHF. DNA of the CDR3: TGTGCCAGTAGTCCAACGGACATTAGAAATCAGCCCCAGCATTTT.

CDR3 amino acids: CASSLETGAPYEQYF. In DNA form, the CDR3 reads TGTGCCAGCAGCTTAGAGACAGGGGCCCCCTACGAGCAGTACTTC. The chain links TRBV7-6 to TRBJ2-7, with 8 bases identical to TRBD1. The length of the CDR3 is 15 residues. Germline values: CDR1 SGHVS, CDR2 FNYEAQ. Germline trimming cut 1 base from V and 2 bases from J; bases unmatched to any gene: 4. Using reference TRBV7-6 and TRBJ2-7 for the parts outside the CDR3, the full variable domain is GAGVSQSPRYKVTKRGQDVALRCDPISGHVSLYWYRQALGQGPEFLTYFNYEAQQDKSGLPNDRFSAERPEGSISTLTIQRTEQRDSAMYRCASSLETGAPYEQYFGPGTRLTVT.

The rearrangement links TRBV6-6 to TRBJ1-5; D is ambiguous. Trimming removed 6 bases from V and 4 bases from J, with 7 bases in between. Germline CDR1 is MNHNY and CDR2 is SVGAGI (reference sequence). The CDR3 sequence is 12 residues long. For the CDR3, the DNA is TGTGCCAGCAGCGAGGGAAATCAGCCCCAGCATTTT. Amino acids: CASSEGNQPQHF.

V usage is TRBV28 and J usage is TRBJ1-5; 10 nucleotides align to TRBD1. V was pared by 3 bases and J by 6 bases, with 5 bases of the junction left unmatched. This CDR3 comprises 15 residues. The germline gives CDR1 MDHEN, CDR2 SYDVKM. The chain's CDR3 is CASSFRQGALQPQHF. CDR3 DNA sequence: TGTGCCAGCAGTTTCCGACAGGGGGCACTTCAGCCCCAGCATTTT.

V gene TRBV11-3 combines with J gene TRBJ2-6; TRBD2 matches at 15 bases. Germline lookup yields CDR1 SGHNT and CDR2 YENEEA. This CDR3 comprises 18 residues. After removal of 4 bases from V and 4 bases from J, the junction contained 5 bases not matched to a gene. Here the CDR3 reads CASSSGLAGGSGANVLTF. The CDR3 coding sequence is TGTGCCAGCAGCTCGGGACTAGCGGGAGGATCCGGGGCCAACGTCCTGACTTTC. Complete variable domain (other parts from reference TRBV11-3 and TRBJ2-6): EAGVVQSPRYKIIEKKQPVAFWCNPISGHNTLYWYLQNLGQGPELLIRYENEEAVDDSQLPKDRFSAERLKGVDSTLKIQPAELGDSAVYLCASSSGLAGGSGANVLTFGAGSRLTVL.